The present T cell receptor (beta chain) was sequenced within a study of T cells in localized non-small cell lung cancer. Findings and limits, study-wide: Turning up in adjacent lung were a median approximately 60 of the top 100 tumor clones. T cell clonality was highest in uninvolved adjacent lung, above tumor.

Points on this clone: Its antigen remains unknown.

Data came from immunoSEQ multiplex PCR; TCRdb stores just in-frame clones and leaves some out. This sample has roughly 40,000 clones, with over 75% found just once. Source: peripheral blood, taken before any cancer treatment. This sequence originates from a woman aged 40-70 years with stage I lung adenocarcinoma.

The CDR3 region is CASSFKAGSSYEQYF. Written as DNA, the CDR3 is TGTGCCAGCAGCTTTAAGGCTGGGAGCTCCTACGAGCAGTACTTC. This chain connects TRBV9 to TRBJ2-7; a weak D match, TRBD2 (5 bases). Germline V gene sequence: CDR1 SGDLS, CDR2 YYNGEE. The CDR3 covers 15 residues. Trimming left V 4 bases short and J 0 bases short, with 14 bases between.